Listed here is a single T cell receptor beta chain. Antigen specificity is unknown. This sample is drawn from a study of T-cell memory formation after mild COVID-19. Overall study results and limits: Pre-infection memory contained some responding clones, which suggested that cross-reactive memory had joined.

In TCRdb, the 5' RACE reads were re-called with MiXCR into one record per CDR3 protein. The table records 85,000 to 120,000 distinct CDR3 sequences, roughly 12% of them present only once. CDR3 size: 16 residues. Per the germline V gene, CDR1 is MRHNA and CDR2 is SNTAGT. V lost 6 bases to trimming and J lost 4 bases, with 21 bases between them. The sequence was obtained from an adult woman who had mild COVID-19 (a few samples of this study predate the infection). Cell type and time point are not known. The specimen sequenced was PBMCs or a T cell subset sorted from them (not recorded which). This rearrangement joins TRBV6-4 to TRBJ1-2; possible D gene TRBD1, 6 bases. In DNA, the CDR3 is TGTGCCAGCAGCGACGTCGGGGGGACGGGGGCCTATGGCTACACCTTC. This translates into CASSDVGGTGAYGYTF.